This TCR beta chain was identified in a study of T cell responses to AZD1222 COVID-19 vaccine. The table came from immunoSEQ multiplex PCR; TCRdb's copy has only in-frame clones and leaves some out. The sample contains about 68,000 clones, about 90% of which appear only once. On this clone: The antigen is undetermined.

Overall study findings and caveats: The sample set comprised mostly white British donors with more females, and clonal diversity was possibly underestimated. Nearly half of unique spike-specific TCRs reportedly avoided B.1.351 and B.1.1.7 mutated regions. Repertoires in all cases were sampled only once the peak T cell response had passed. Regions 160-218 and 743-854 dominated among vaccine-associated CD4 TCRs spanning spike.

Per germline, CDR1 LNHDA and CDR2 SQIVND (reference sequence). The CDR3 spans 14 residues. Trimming stripped 3 bases from V and 1 base from J, with 10 bases between. The sequence was obtained from an adult in good health. The chain carries TRBV19 and TRBJ2-7, with a tentative D call TRBD2 (7 bases). Specimen: peripheral blood, collected on day 0 of AZD1222 vaccination. The CDR3 sequence is CASSIGGPSYEQYF. Written as DNA, the CDR3 is TGTGCCAGTAGTATCGGGGGGCCGTCCTACGAGCAGTACTTC.